A single sample is the source of the 23 T cell receptor beta chains below, sequenced in a study of blood T cells in healthy people across ages. The authors ran a second PCR of about 7 to 11 cycles using a sample-barcoded 5' primer and a J-beta primer mix. TCRdb itself ran the 5' RACE reads through MiXCR, one entry per CDR3 protein. The sample includes approximately 810,000 distinct CDR3 sequences, 25% to 35% seen only once; the top ten take around 16%. Material for sequencing was blood. These receptors originate from a woman of 80 years or more in good health.

In this sample, this clonotype turned up a few times. A read error may explain this, as a much larger clone is one base away. The V and J genes are TRBV4-3 and TRBJ2-5; D perhaps matches TRBD2 (6 bases). This CDR3 has 14 residues. CDR1 LGHNA and CDR2 YSLEER come from the germline V gene. The CDR3 sequence is CASSQVLRGEAQYF. DNA of the CDR3: TGCGCCAGCAGCCAAGTCTTGCGGGGAGAGGCCCAGTACTTC.

This chain joins TRBV6-6 and TRBJ1-1; maybe TRBD1 (5 bases). Germline V lookup: CDR1 MNHNY, CDR2 SVGAGI (reference sequence). The CDR3 is 17 residues long. The V end was cut by 5 bases, the J end by 2 bases, with 21 bases between. The chain's CDR3 is CASSRQRKQGVNTEAFF. The CDR3, as DNA: TGTGCCAGCAGTCGACAACGTAAGCAGGGTGTTAACACTGAAGCTTTCTTT.

This clonotype came up many times. V is TRBV27 and J is TRBJ2-1; 9 bases fit TRBD2. Trimming removed 4 bases from V and 6 bases from J; junction bases left unmatched: 10. This CDR3 is built from 16 residues. Per the germline V gene, CDR1 is MNHEY and CDR2 is SMNVEV (reference sequence). CDR3 in amino acids: CASSSPRGGALNEQFF. The CDR3 bases are TGTGCCAGCAGTTCCCCCCGCGGGGGGGCCCTCAATGAGCAGTTCTTC.

This clonotype has at least ten counts. The chain is built from TRBV29-1 and TRBJ2-5, with D perhaps matching TRBD1 or TRBD2 (6 bases each). Germline assignment: CDR1 SQVTM and CDR2 ANQGSEA. The CDR3 contains 12 residues. The V end was cut by 5 bases, the J end by 5 bases, with 12 bases between. As DNA, the CDR3 is TGCAGCGTTTCACAGGGACTTGAGACCCAGTACTTC. The encoded protein is CSVSQGLETQYF.

The genes are TRBV29-1 and TRBJ2-7; D ambiguous. TRBJ2-5 explains the end of the DNA better; the J call may be wrong. The germline V gene encodes CDR1 SQVTM and CDR2 ANQGSEA. This CDR3 spans 12 amino acids. The CDR3 DNA sequence: TGCAGCGTTTCATGGGGACAAGAGACCCAGTACTTC. Protein: CSVSWGQETQYF.

This clonotype was recorded many times. The J gene is TRBJ2-3, the V gene TRBV11-2; TRBD2 agrees at 8 bases. Germline CDR1 and CDR2: SGHAT and FQNNGV. J gave up 4 bases and V 6 bases, and 12 bases lay outside the gene matches. CDR3 length equals 16 residues. The CDR3 nucleotides are TGTGCCAGCAGTTGGCCGGGGGGGCCTAACCCAGATACGCAGTATTTT. Translated, it gives CASSWPGGPNPDTQYF. Full variable domain (outside the CDR3, taken from reference TRBV11-2 and TRBJ2-3): EAGVAQSPRYKIIEKRQSVAFWCNPISGHATLYWYQQILGQGPKLLIQFQNNGVVDDSQLPKDRFSAERLKGVDSTLKIQPAKLEDSAVYLCASSWPGGPNPDTQYFGPGTRLTVL.

This clonotype has more than one count but fewer than ten. The chain is built from TRBV15 and TRBJ1-2; no reliable D call. V lost 0 bases and J 5 bases, leaving 13 bases between the germline ends. The germline V gene encodes CDR1 LNHNV and CDR2 YYDKDF (reference sequence). This CDR3 has 15 amino acids. CDR3 loop: CATSRDQASFYGYTF. The CDR3 DNA sequence: TGTGCCACCAGCAGAGATCAGGCATCGTTTTATGGCTACACCTTC.

There are many counts of this clonotype. The J gene is TRBJ1-5, the V gene TRBV7-2; 7 bases line up with TRBD1. This CDR3 is built from 15 residues. With 1 base clipped from V and 6 bases from J, the junction kept 6 bases outside the gene matches. Looked up from germline, CDR1 is SGHTA and CDR2 is FQGNSA. The CDR3: CASSLVGGETQPQHF. The CDR3 DNA reads TGTGCCAGCAGCTTAGTAGGGGGCGAGACTCAGCCCCAGCATTTT.

The CDR3 DNA follows: TGCAGTGCTAGAGATCGAGGGGGGGGAGGGACCCAGTACTTC. Its translation: CSARDRGGGGTQYF. The V and J genes are TRBV20-1 and TRBJ2-5; a possible D gene is TRBD2 (7 bases). CDR1 is DFQATT, CDR2 SNEGSKA, per germline (reference sequence). The CDR3 sequence is 14 residues long. Trimming left V 0 bases short and J 7 bases short, with 15 bases between.

The table lists this clonotype with many counts. This chain joins TRBV28 and TRBJ2-7; 7 positions agree with TRBD1. CDR3 size: 14 residues. Germline-derived CDR1 and CDR2 are MDHEN and SYDVKM. V lost 4 bases to trimming and J lost 4 bases; unmatched junction nucleotides: 7. In DNA form, the CDR3 reads TGTGCCAGCAGTTCGCCGGGACAGTTTTACGAGCAGTACTTC. Its protein product is CASSSPGQFYEQYF.

This clonotype appeared many times. The rearrangement links TRBV7-6 to TRBJ2-3; 15 bases fit TRBD2. The CDR3 covers 18 residues. Unmatched junction bases numbered 7, after V lost 5 bases and J lost 1 base. Germline-derived CDR1 and CDR2 are SGHVS and FNYEAQ. The DNA for the CDR3 is TGTGCCAGCAGCGGAGGACTAGCGGGGGGGTGCTGCACAGATACGCAGTATTTT. It codes for CASSGGLAGGCCTDTQYF.

Worth noting for this clonotype: Germline and junction disagree at one end, which may indicate a read error. The V and J genes are TRBV7-9 and TRBJ1-4; maybe TRBD1 (6 bases). The CDR3 extends over 18 amino acids. The germline V gene has CDR1 SEHNR and CDR2 FQNEAQ (reference sequence). CDR3 loop: CASSLGAHRETTNEKRFF. The CDR3 DNA reads as TGTGCCAGCAGCTTAGGGGCTCACAGGGAGACAACTAATGAAAAACGGTTTTTT.

Only a few counts were recorded for this clonotype. The chain uses TRBV2 and TRBJ1-2; D ambiguous. V was trimmed by 5 bases and J by 0 bases, leaving 10 bases between them. Germline V gives CDR1 SNHLY, CDR2 FYNNEI. The CDR3 has 14 amino acids. CDR3 residues: CASSWWETNYGYTF. CDR3 bases: TGTGCCAGCAGTTGGTGGGAGACTAACTATGGCTACACCTTC.

This clonotype was found many times. The V and J genes are TRBV7-2 and TRBJ2-5; no clear D gene. This CDR3 is built from 14 residues. Looked up from germline, CDR1 is SGHTA and CDR2 is FQGNSA. The ends were cut back, 1 base at V and 2 bases at J, with 8 bases in the middle. CDR3 loop: CASSLDPMQETQYF. The DNA of the CDR3 is TGTGCCAGCAGCTTAGACCCCATGCAAGAGACCCAGTACTTC. Together with reference TRBV7-2 and TRBJ2-5, the CDR3 gives the full variable domain: GAGVSQSPSNKVTEKGKDVELRCDPISGHTALYWYRQSLGQGLEFLIYFQGNSAPDKSGLPSDRFSAERTGGSVSTLTIQRTQQEDSAVYLCASSLDPMQETQYFGPGTRLLVL.

The V gene is TRBV3-1, the J gene TRBJ1-5; the D gene is possibly TRBD1 (6 bases). The CDR3 totals 15 residues. CDR1 is LGHDT, CDR2 YNNKEL, per germline (reference sequence). V was cut by 1 base and J by 4 bases, with 11 bases left in between. The CDR3 region is CASSQGSTGNQPQHF. The CDR3 bases are TGTGCCAGCAGCCAAGGCTCGACAGGTAATCAGCCCCAGCATTTT.

This clonotype was seen a few times. The chain joins TRBV5-4 to TRBJ2-2; D unresolved. V lost 4 bases and J 0 bases, leaving 7 bases between the germline ends. The germline V gene has CDR1 SGHNT and CDR2 YYREEE (reference sequence). This CDR3 spans 14 amino acids. This chain's CDR3 is CASSPLPNTGELFF. The CDR3, as DNA: TGTGCCAGCAGCCCTCTCCCGAACACCGGGGAGCTGTTTTTT.

V is TRBV7-2 and J is TRBJ2-2; perhaps TRBD1 as D (6 bases). Germline loops: CDR1 SGHTA, CDR2 FQGNSA. This CDR3 comprises 18 residues. V was cut by 2 bases and J by 0 bases, with 16 bases left in between. The CDR3 is CASSLLPGAPSNTGELFF. The CDR3 coding sequence is TGTGCCAGCAGCTTACTGCCAGGGGCCCCTTCGAACACCGGGGAGCTGTTTTTT.

This clonotype was counted at least ten times. The chain couples TRBV7-2 to TRBJ1-2; a possible D gene is TRBD1 (6 bases). Germline values: CDR1 SGHTA, CDR2 FQGNSA. V lost 5 bases to trimming and J lost 2 bases, with 15 bases between them. CDR3 length: 15 amino acids. CDR3 loop: CASSDGGARNYGYTF. The CDR3 bases are TGTGCCAGCAGCGACGGGGGGGCAAGGAACTATGGCTACACCTTC. Variable domain in full (rest from reference TRBV7-2 and TRBJ1-2): GAGVSQSPSNKVTEKGKDVELRCDPISGHTALYWYRQSLGQGLEFLIYFQGNSAPDKSGLPSDRFSAERTGGSVSTLTIQRTQQEDSAVYLCASSDGGARNYGYTFGSGTRLTVV.

With respect to this clonotype: Being one base from a much bigger clone, this may be a read error. This rearrangement joins TRBV20-1 to TRBJ2-1; D is possibly TRBD2 (6 bases). Germline loops: CDR1 DFQATT, CDR2 SNEGSKA (reference sequence). The CDR3 contains 16 residues. This CDR3 reads CRRGVGLSTSYNEQFF. CDR3 sequence (DNA): TGCAGACGCGGGGTGGGCTTGAGCACCTCCTACAATGAGCAGTTCTTC.

The chain carries TRBV3-1 and TRBJ2-3, with D possibly TRBD2 on 7 matching bases. V lost 4 bases, J lost 5 bases, and 19 bases lay in between. Germline loops: CDR1 LGHDT, CDR2 YNNKEL (reference sequence). CDR3 length: 16 residues. CDR3: CASSLTSRGAGDTQYF. In DNA form, the CDR3 reads TGTGCCAGCAGCCTAACGAGCCGGGGGGCGGGAGATACGCAGTATTTT.

This clonotype was counted many times. CDR3 sequence reads: CSALTGGSSPLHF. The CDR3 DNA reads TGCAGTGCTTTGACAGGGGGCAGTTCACCCCTCCACTTT. The chain is built from TRBV20-1 and TRBJ1-6, with 10 positions matching TRBD1. Trimming cost V 5 bases and J 9 bases; bases outside gene matches: 4. The CDR3 totals 13 residues. Germline V gene sequence: CDR1 DFQATT, CDR2 SNEGSKA (reference sequence).

This clonotype occurred many times. V and J are TRBV7-2 and TRBJ2-1; 7 bases agree with TRBD2. From germline, CDR1 is SGHTA and CDR2 FQGNSA. Trimming removed 4 bases from V and 10 bases from J; junction bases left unmatched: 7. The CDR3 sequence is 13 residues long. CDR3 sequence: CASSSEAGDEQFF. For the CDR3, the DNA is TGTGCCAGCAGCTCAGAGGCGGGAGACGAGCAGTTCTTC.

Notes on this clonotype: A much larger clone is a single base away; this may be a read error. This chain connects TRBV5-1 to TRBJ1-2, with 7 bases that match TRBD1. CDR3 length: 16 residues. Germline V gene data show CDR1 as SGHRS and CDR2 as YFSETQ. CDR3 nucleotide sequence: TGCGCCAGCGGCTTCCGACAGGGCCTCGACGAGAGTGGCTACACCTTC. Its translation is CASGFRQGLDESGYTF.